This entry lists 7 T cell receptor beta chains sequenced from one sample in a study of human T cells and chemical hapten exposure. TCRdb reprocessed the RACE reads via MiXCR and lists one record per CDR3 protein. The profile covers tens of thousands of distinct CDR3 sequences, with over 7.5% appearing a single time and about 14% taken by the ten largest. Indicated time point: patch test 1, 2 weeks after DPC sensitization. Treatment described: therapeutic diphenylcyclopropenone sensitization with weekly scalp DPC. The sequences come from whole blood, collected in connection with sensitization to the hapten diphenylcyclopropenone (DPC). Source of these receptors: a woman aged 35 to 49 with alopecia areata. Some clones in this sample may be carry-over from other donors' samples.

This clonotype was observed many times. This chain joins TRBV20-1 and TRBJ2-7; 8 nucleotides line up with TRBD2. J gave up 2 bases and V 5 bases, and 11 bases lay outside the gene matches. CDR1 and CDR2 (germline): DFQATT, SNEGSKA (reference sequence). This CDR3 has 15 amino acids. CDR3: CSAGKPSGGTYEQYF. CDR3 nucleotides: TGCAGTGCTGGGAAACCGTCGGGGGGGACCTACGAGCAGTACTTC.

The V gene is TRBV12-3 or TRBV12-4, the J gene TRBJ2-6, with 12 positions matching TRBD2. The junction had 10 bases not matched to a gene; V was cut back by 11 bases and J by 2 bases. This CDR3 is 17 amino acids long. CDR3 coding DNA: TGTGCCGCGGTTCGGGCTAGCGGGGGGGCTGGGGCCAACGTCCTGACTTTC. Amino acid sequence: CAAVRASGGAGANVLTF.

This clonotype has more than one count but fewer than ten. V usage is TRBV4-2 and J usage is TRBJ1-4; D is ambiguous. This CDR3 region has 14 residues. V lost 3 bases to trimming and J lost 5 bases, with 10 bases between them. Germline V lookup: CDR1 LGHNA, CDR2 YNFKEQ. The CDR3 sequence: CASSQGDTNEKLFF. The CDR3 region has the DNA TGTGCCAGCAGCCAGGGAGATACCAATGAAAAACTGTTTTTT.

This clonotype was detected many times. CDR3 sequence (DNA): TGTGCCAGCAGCTTAACATGGGAGGGGAATAATTCACCCCTCCACTTT. It specifies CASSLTWEGNNSPLHF. The chain joins TRBV11-1 to TRBJ1-6, with D tentatively TRBD1 (5 bases). Trimming removed 2 bases at V and 5 bases at J, with 13 bases between. The CDR3 length is 16 residues. Germline CDR1 reads SGHAT; CDR2 reads FQDESV (reference sequence).

In its sample, this clonotype was seen many times. This rearrangement joins TRBV20-1 to TRBJ1-1; tentative D call: TRBD1 (6 bases). Looked up from germline, CDR1 is DFQATT and CDR2 is SNEGSKA (reference sequence). The V end was cut by 5 bases, the J end by 3 bases, with 16 bases between. This CDR3 contains 14 residues. The CDR3, as DNA: TGCAGTGCTGGCGCCACAGGGTACGACACTGAAGCTTTCTTT. The encoded protein is CSAGATGYDTEAFF.

This clonotype was recorded at least ten times. CDR3 in amino acids: CASSTPYEQYF. The DNA of the CDR3 is TGTGCCAGTAGTACCCCCTACGAGCAGTACTTC. The rearrangement joins TRBV19 to TRBJ2-7; D is ambiguous. Trimming stripped 4 bases from V and 2 bases from J, with 3 bases between. The CDR3 is 11 residues long. Germline V CDR1 and CDR2: LNHDA, SQIVND (reference sequence).

The chain combines TRBV5-1 with TRBJ2-6; D perhaps matches TRBD1 (5 bases). This CDR3 spans 17 amino acids. V was shortened by 0 bases and J by 0 bases, with 10 bases between the two germline ends. The V gene's germline CDR1 is SGHRS and CDR2 YFSETQ. CDR3 DNA: TGCGCCAGCAGCTTGGGGTTAAGGGGCTCTGGGGCCAACGTCCTGACTTTC. Protein: CASSLGLRGSGANVLTF.